This T cell receptor beta chain was found in a study of T-cell memory formation after mild COVID-19. The wider study: Clusters of TCRs were largely donor specific.

Libraries for TCRalpha and TCRbeta carried sample barcodes and unique molecular identifiers via 5'RACE. TCRdb re-analysed the 5' RACE reads in MiXCR, keeping a single row per CDR3 protein. The sample lists about 390,000 distinct CDR3 sequences; approximately 16% were seen once. Losses at the gene ends were 6 bases for V and 5 bases for J; bases not matched to a gene: 7. The CDR3 is made up of 15 amino acids. The V gene's germline CDR1 is ENHRY and CDR2 SYGVKD. This TCR derives from a man aged 18-30 years who had mild COVID-19 (a few samples of this study predate the infection). Cell type and time point are not known. What was sequenced was PBMCs or a T cell subset sorted from them (not recorded which). The chain employs TRBV10-3 and TRBJ2-5; 12 bases align to TRBD1. Here the CDR3 reads CAIRGDRGRAETQYF. CDR3 DNA sequence: TGTGCCATCAGGGGGGACAGGGGGCGCGCGGAGACCCAGTACTTC.